This T cell receptor (beta chain) was recorded in a study of cytomegalovirus exposure and HLA in healthy donors. Study-level findings and limits: Cytomegalovirus-associated TCR beta chains were listed, numbering around 150.

PCR employed 60 Vbeta and 13 Jbeta primers. Sequencing used immunoSEQ multiplex PCR; TCRdb keeps in-frame clones, though not all of them. The sample table includes 56,000 or so clones. As to this clone: The antigen is unknown.

Germline CDR1 MNHEY, CDR2 SMNVEV (reference sequence). The junction had 7 bases not matched to a gene; V was cut back by 5 bases and J by 6 bases. The length of the CDR3 is 15 residues. The chain links TRBV27 to TRBJ1-6; 7 bases align to TRBD1. The sequence came from a middle-aged man in good health and CMV-seropositive. The sequenced sample consisted of PBMCs. The CDR3, as DNA: TGTGCCAGCAGTAGAACAGGGGTAGGTAATTCACCCCTCCACTTT. Its protein product is CASSRTGVGNSPLHF.